The sequence of this T cell receptor beta chain was determined in a study of PD-L1 blockade in urothelial cancer. The overall study: Most of the 29 patients were men with bladder-origin urothelial cancer. Analysis of the blood was performed 3 weeks (second dose) and 6 weeks after treatment start.

A few counts support this clone. The repertoire was sequenced with immunoSEQ multiplex PCR; TCRdb's copy has only in-frame clones and lacks some. The sample contains 45,000 to 50,000 clones, approximately 88% of which appear only once. Patients' cancers were locally advanced or metastatic urothelial carcinomas. V lost 5 bases, J lost 4 bases, and 14 bases lay in between. The length of the CDR3 is 13 residues. Looked up from germline, CDR1 is GTSNPN and CDR2 is SVGIG (reference sequence). This sequence joins TRBV30 and TRBJ1-2; perhaps TRBD1 as D (6 bases). This receptor was obtained from an elderly man with urothelial cancer. Sample: PBMCs, taken around atezolizumab (anti-PD-L1) treatment. As DNA, the CDR3 is TGTGCCTGGGCCACAGGGTCGGGCTATGGCTACACCTTC. Protein sequence: CAWATGSGYGYTF.